This TCR beta chain stems from a study of technical replicates of blood from several donors. This clone has more than one count but fewer than ten. Sequencing used immunoSEQ multiplex PCR; TCRdb keeps in-frame clones, though not all of them. The sample consists of tens of thousands of clones, over 75% of them appearing once. V lost 1 base and J 6 bases, leaving 7 bases between the germline ends. CDR3 length: 13 amino acids. In germline, CDR1 is SGHVS, CDR2 FNYEAQ. The chain has TRBV7-6 and TRBJ2-1; D gene unclear. The sequence was obtained from a human donor in good health. Some clones in this sample may be carry-over from other donors' samples. The sample taken for sequencing was PBMCs. CDR3 region: CASSLGAFNEQFF. CDR3 coding DNA: TGTGCCAGCAGCTTAGGGGCCTTCAATGAGCAGTTCTTC.